One sample yielded the 5 T cell receptor beta chains listed below, sequenced in a study of cytomegalovirus exposure and HLA in healthy donors. The PCR was carried out with 60 Vbeta primers and 13 Jbeta primers. Generated by immunoSEQ multiplex PCR, the TCRdb table keeps only in-frame clones and is missing some. The table for this sample gives under 200,000 clones. The specimen sequenced was PBMCs. The origin of the receptors is a man aged 30 to 45 in good health and CMV-seronegative.

The chain joins TRBV7-8 to TRBJ1-5, with D tentatively TRBD1 (5 bases). The CDR3 consists of 14 residues. Trimming stripped 5 bases from V and 5 bases from J, with 13 bases between. CDR1 and CDR2 from the germline V gene are SGHVS and FQNEAQ. The CDR3 DNA is TGTGCCAGCAGCCCCCTGACAGAGGATCAGCCCCAGCATTTT. It translates to CASSPLTEDQPQHF.

The chain joins TRBV7-2 to TRBJ2-1; D gene ambiguous. The CDR3 runs to 12 residues. The germline gives CDR1 SGHTA, CDR2 FQGNSA. Between the trimmed V and J ends, which lost 1 base and 7 bases, there was a span of 5 bases. CDR3 loop: CASSLGHNEQFF. The CDR3 DNA reads as TGTGCCAGCAGCTTAGGGCATAATGAGCAGTTCTTC.

V and J are TRBV7-2 and TRBJ2-3, with 8 positions matching TRBD1. Germline CDR1 SGHTA, CDR2 FQGNSA. V gave up 5 bases and J gave up 2 bases; unmatched junction bases: 15. This CDR3 comprises 18 residues. CDR3 in DNA: TGTGCCAGCAGCGCCGCCCTAATTGGACAGGGACCCACAGATACGCAGTATTTT. Its translation is CASSAALIGQGPTDTQYF. Looking up the rest from reference TRBV7-2 and TRBJ2-3 gives the full variable domain: GAGVSQSPSNKVTEKGKDVELRCDPISGHTALYWYRQSLGQGLEFLIYFQGNSAPDKSGLPSDRFSAERTGGSVSTLTIQRTQQEDSAVYLCASSAALIGQGPTDTQYFGPGTRLTVL.

The J gene is TRBJ2-3, the V gene TRBV5-1; D call uncertain. CDR1 is SGHRS, CDR2 YFSETQ, per germline. V was cut by 1 base and J by 3 bases, with 9 bases left in between. The CDR3 totals 14 residues. The CDR3 sequence: CASSLTTTTDTQYF. CDR3 sequence (DNA): TGCGCCAGCAGCTTGACCACGACTACAGATACGCAGTATTTT.

The chain recombines TRBV6-6 with TRBJ2-2; D gene unclear. Trimming cost V 6 bases and J 0 bases, with 5 bases left between them. The CDR3 contains 13 residues. CDR1 and CDR2 (germline): MNHNY, SVGAGI (reference sequence). CDR3 sequence reads: CASSTSNTGELFF. CDR3 in DNA: TGTGCCAGCAGCACATCGAACACCGGGGAGCTGTTTTTT.